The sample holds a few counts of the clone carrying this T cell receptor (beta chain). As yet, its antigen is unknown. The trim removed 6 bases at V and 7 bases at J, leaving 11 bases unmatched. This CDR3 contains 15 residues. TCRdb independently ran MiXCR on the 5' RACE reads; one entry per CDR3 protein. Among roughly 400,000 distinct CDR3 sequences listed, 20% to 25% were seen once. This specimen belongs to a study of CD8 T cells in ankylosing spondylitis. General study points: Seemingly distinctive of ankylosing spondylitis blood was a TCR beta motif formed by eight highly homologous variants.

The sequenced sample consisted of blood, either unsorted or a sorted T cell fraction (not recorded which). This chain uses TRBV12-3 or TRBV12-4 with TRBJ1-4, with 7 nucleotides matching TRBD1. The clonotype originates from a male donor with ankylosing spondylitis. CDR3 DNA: TGTGCCAGCAGATCCCAGGGGGGAGGACGTGAAAAACTGTTTTTT. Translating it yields CASRSQGGGREKLFF.